This T cell receptor beta chain emerged from a study of blood T cell repertoires in COVID-19 (dated by TCRdb to between 2020 and 2021). General notes on the study: The collaborator samples originated in the United States, Italy and Spain and spanned the acute and convalescent phases of COVID-19. The prospective study material was composed of cDNA or gDNA derived from T cells, B-cell-depleted T cells, or PBMCs. The dataset comprised deeply sampled blood TCRbeta repertoires from subjects exposed to, actively infected with, or recovered from COVID-19. A freely available public database, intended as a resource for researchers studying the immune response to SARS-CoV-2, is where the repertoires were released. Samples came from the ongoing ImmuneRACE study (first 160 participants) plus 1,254 subjects from 6 global collaborators. Nearly every sample came with metadata listing a de-identified subject ID, COVID-19 status, age in years and sex. Where HLA class I and class II types were available, the types were taken from metadata supplied by the sample provider, not from assay-based typing.

The immunoSEQ Assay, a bias-controlled multiplex PCR, was used to amplify TCRbeta CDR3 regions from genomic DNA. The source study handled its data this way. The number of nucleated cells in each sample was estimated by amplification of reference gene primers within the assay. Sequence reads were collapsed and filtered to measure the absolute abundance of every unique TCRbeta CDR3 rearrangement. Productive Simpson clonality was computed per sample as the square root of Simpson's diversity index over productive rearrangements. Held by TCRdb, this immuneACCESS table contains in-frame sequences only and omits some clones. Under half of the omission traces to an unresolved V gene where checked; the cause of the rest is unknown. The V and J calls and clone size come from that table; D and trimming were worked out from the DNA. In all, the sample holds under 300,000 clones, and about four fifths of those were seen once. Jointly, the top ten make up 1.5% to 2% of the sample.

The full study reports these points: The amount of clinical and demographic metadata varied by source and participant and was provided uncurated.

As regards this clone: Its antigen remains undetermined. Per-base qualities were not stored, and no clone one base away is much larger.

V is cut by 4 bases and J by 3 bases, and the space between the germline ends is 26 bases. The germline V gene (reference sequence) supplies CDR1 LGHDT and CDR2 YNNKEL. The CDR3 goes from the cysteine to the phenylalanine over 19 residues. Only the CDR3 DNA stays, 57 bases, in frame from base 1. Another Seattle source contributed samples from volunteer blood donors who had recovered from COVID-19. Collaborating institutions collected whole blood in K2EDTA tubes following their own protocols. Collaborator samples were shipped for TCRbeta analysis as frozen whole blood, isolated PBMCs, or DNA extracted from either sample type.

The sequence is built from TRBV3-1 (or the pseudogene TRBV3-2) and TRBJ2-3, and the D gene may be TRBD1, 6 bases matching. The origin of this receptor is a man aged 25-45 years who had recovered from COVID-19. The sequencing input was peripheral blood. The base sequence is TGTGCCAGCAGCCGAAACAGGGTAGGGCGTCTGGATGGGACAGATACGCAGTATTTT. Its translation is CASSRNRVGRLDGTDTQYF.